This TCR beta chain was found in a study of control samples from healthy donors and cancer patients. Assay used: immunoSEQ multiplex PCR; TCRdb lists only in-frame clones, some missing. There are 95,000 to 100,000 clones in the sample; around 89% occur only once, and approximately 8.4% lies in the top ten. CDR3 length: 13 residues. From germline, CDR1 is SGHRS and CDR2 YFSETQ. The ends lost 5 bases at V and 5 bases at J; junction bases unmatched: 1. The sequenced material came from blood. This sequence originates from a man between 25 and 39 years old in good health. This rearrangement joins TRBV5-1 to TRBJ2-1, with 10 bases identical to TRBD1. The CDR3 region is CASSGTGDNEQFF. Written as DNA, the CDR3 is TGCGCCAGCAGTGGGACAGGGGACAATGAGCAGTTCTTC.